The 20 T cell receptor beta chains given below trace back to one sample, sequenced in a study of sequential checkpoint blockade in melanoma. TCRdb keeps only in-frame clones here, not all; method: immunoSEQ multiplex PCR. The sample has around 39,000 clones; 84% are singletons. The treatment: randomized to nivolumab then ipilimumab (arm A) or the reverse (arm B). The sample consisted of CD8+ T cells sorted from blood (inferred from file names), taken from a patient given nivolumab and ipilimumab in sequence. These receptors were taken from a human donor with melanoma.

This rearrangement joins TRBV10-2 to TRBJ2-5, with 10 positions matching TRBD2. This CDR3 contains 15 residues. The V and J ends lost 7 bases and 2 bases, in that order; junction bases with no gene match: 7. Germline-derived CDR1 and CDR2 are WSHSY and SAAADI. The CDR3 sequence: CASTWTSGLQETQYF. The CDR3 coding sequence is TGCGCCAGCACTTGGACTAGCGGACTTCAAGAGACCCAGTACTTC.

V is TRBV27 and J is TRBJ2-5, with 12 bases matching TRBD1. Trimming cost V 5 bases and J 7 bases; bases outside gene matches: 8. CDR1 and CDR2 (germline): MNHEY, SMNVEV (reference sequence). This CDR3 is built from 15 residues. This chain's CDR3 is CASSPGTGGLGTQYF. The DNA of the CDR3 is TGTGCCAGCAGTCCAGGGACAGGGGGCCTAGGGACCCAGTACTTC.

The chain is built from TRBV25-1 and TRBJ1-6, with D possibly TRBD1 on 5 matching bases. The CDR3 length is 15 residues. Germline V CDR1 and CDR2: MGHDK, SYGVNS. Trimming cost V 2 bases and J 5 bases, with 10 bases left between them. CDR3 loop: CASSELGHNNSPLHF. The DNA for the CDR3 is TGTGCCAGCAGTGAACTAGGACATAATAATTCACCCCTCCACTTT.

This chain joins TRBV5-6 and TRBJ2-7; 8 bases line up with TRBD1. Germline V gene lookup returns CDR1 SGHDT and CDR2 YYEEEE. CDR3 length: 16 amino acids. V dropped 2 bases and J dropped 1; count of bases not matched to a gene: 8. The CDR3 bases are TGTGCCAGCAGCTTCTATCTAGGACAGGGATCCTACGAGCAGTACTTC. Protein: CASSFYLGQGSYEQYF.

This clone is categorized as medium-sized. The chain carries TRBV6-6 and TRBJ2-7, with 7 bases that match TRBD1. This CDR3 contains 13 residues. Losses at the gene ends were 6 bases for V and 0 bases for J; bases not matched to a gene: 2. In germline, CDR1 is MNHNY, CDR2 SVGAGI (reference sequence). CDR3 DNA sequence: TGTGCCAGCAGCCACAGGGGCTCCTACGAGCAGTACTTC. It codes for CASSHRGSYEQYF.

In this sample, this clone turned up once. This sequence joins TRBV4-1 and TRBJ1-2; D ambiguous. The CDR3 is 14 residues long. Germline CDR1 and CDR2: MGHRA and YSYEKL. V was trimmed by 1 base and J by 3 bases, leaving 9 bases between them. The DNA for the CDR3 is TGCGCCAGCAGCCAAGTGACCGGAGACTATGGCTACACCTTC. It specifies CASSQVTGDYGYTF.

This chain connects TRBV9 to TRBJ1-1; 10 nucleotides align to TRBD1. Germline CDR1 reads SGDLS; CDR2 reads YYNGEE. The CDR3 is made up of 19 amino acids. The ends lost 2 bases at V and 0 bases at J; junction bases unmatched: 13. The CDR3 protein is CASSVPVGQGILMNTEAFF. In nucleotides, the CDR3 is TGTGCCAGCAGCGTCCCGGTGGGACAGGGGATTCTCATGAACACTGAAGCTTTCTTT. The full variable domain, rest sourced from reference TRBV9 and TRBJ1-1, is DSGVTQTPKHLITATGQRVTLRCSPRSGDLSVYWYQQSLDQGLQFLIQYYNGEERAKGNILERFSAQQFPDLHSELNLSSLELGDSALYFCASSVPVGQGILMNTEAFFGQGTRLTVV.

The chain has TRBV30 and TRBJ2-2; TRBD1 matches 8 bases. V lost 5 bases to trimming and J lost 7 bases; unmatched junction nucleotides: 12. Germline assignment: CDR1 GTSNPN and CDR2 SVGIG (reference sequence). The CDR3 is made up of 15 amino acids. The CDR3 reads CAWLGTQGVGGELFF. The CDR3 nucleotides are TGTGCCTGGTTGGGAACACAGGGGGTTGGCGGGGAGCTGTTTTTT.

This clone was detected once. The chain recombines TRBV4-2 with TRBJ2-1; 12 bases are a match to TRBD2. CDR1 is LGHNA, CDR2 YNFKEQ, per germline. CDR3 size: 16 residues. The ends lost 4 bases at V and 4 bases at J; junction bases unmatched: 5. The CDR3 spells CASSLGLAGSYNEQFF. Here the CDR3 DNA reads TGTGCCAGCAGCCTCGGACTAGCGGGATCGTACAATGAGCAGTTCTTC.

The chain uses TRBV5-6 and TRBJ2-7; 7 bases match TRBD2. Trimming at V came to 4 bases and at J to 8 bases, leaving 15 bases not matched to a gene. The CDR3 loop spans 15 amino acids. Germline CDR1 and CDR2: SGHDT and YYEEEE. The CDR3 loop reads CASSPVLADTSQQYF. The CDR3 DNA reads as TGTGCCAGCAGCCCCGTGCTAGCGGATACCTCGCAGCAGTACTTC.

This rearrangement joins TRBV6-6 to TRBJ2-2; D uncertain. Germline V CDR1 and CDR2: MNHNY, SVGAGI (reference sequence). Between the trimmed V and J ends, which lost 0 bases and 1 base, there was a span of 6 bases. This CDR3 contains 15 residues. The CDR3 region is CASSYSTLNTGELFF. The CDR3 bases are TGTGCCAGCAGTTACTCGACTCTGAACACCGGGGAGCTGTTTTTT.

The chain carries TRBV19 and TRBJ2-7, with TRBD2 matching over 14 bases. V shed 8 bases, J shed 0 bases, and the junction held 3 bases outside the gene matches. The CDR3 has 15 residues. The germline gives CDR1 LNHDA, CDR2 SQIVND (reference sequence). This CDR3 reads CASGGLAGDSYEQYF. The CDR3 region has the DNA TGTGCCAGTGGGGGACTAGCGGGGGACTCCTACGAGCAGTACTTC.

The V call is TRBV4-1, the J call TRBJ2-2, with a possible D match to TRBD1 (6 bases). The V and J ends lost 3 bases and 4 bases respectively, with 9 bases between them. The CDR3 is made up of 14 amino acids. CDR1 MGHRA and CDR2 YSYEKL come from the germline V gene. The CDR3 DNA is TGCGCCAGCAGCCACCAGGGGCCCACCGGGGAGCTGTTTTTT. It codes for CASSHQGPTGELFF.

The chain links TRBV5-1 to TRBJ2-5; D possibly corresponds to TRBD1 (6 bases). The germline gives CDR1 SGHRS, CDR2 YFSETQ. The CDR3 runs 14 residues. V lost 1 base and J 5 bases, leaving 12 bases between the germline ends. The CDR3 nucleotides read TGCGCCAGCAGCTTGACAGGGCCCCAGGAGACCCAGTACTTC. Translating it yields CASSLTGPQETQYF.

The chain has TRBV7-8 and TRBJ2-7, with D tentatively TRBD1 (6 bases). The CDR3 is 13 residues long. Per germline, CDR1 SGHVS and CDR2 FQNEAQ. V was trimmed by 3 bases and J by 3 bases, leaving 9 bases between them. The CDR3 nucleotides are TGTGCCAGCAGCTTCCGGGACATCTACGAGCAGTACTTC. Its protein is CASSFRDIYEQYF.

This clone was detected once. V is TRBV9 and J is TRBJ2-7; 9 bases map to TRBD2. Germline trimming cut 0 bases from V and 5 bases from J; bases unmatched to any gene: 6. This CDR3 has 15 amino acids. The germline CDR1 and CDR2 sequences are SGDLS and YYNGEE. This CDR3 reads CASSVDSGSWHEQYF. CDR3 coding DNA: TGTGCCAGCAGCGTAGATAGCGGGAGTTGGCACGAGCAGTACTTC.

This chain uses TRBV5-4 with TRBJ2-7; D may be TRBD1 (5 bases). With 1 base removed from V and 9 bases from J, the gap between germline ends came to 8 bases. Germline V gene sequence: CDR1 SGHNT, CDR2 YYREEE (reference sequence). This CDR3 region has 11 residues. In DNA, the CDR3 is TGTGCCAGCAGCTTGTTCAGGGCGCAGTACTTC. It specifies CASSLFRAQYF.

The chain carries TRBV28 and TRBJ1-1; D gene uncertain. This CDR3 has 12 residues. V gave up 6 bases and J gave up 4 bases, with 9 bases separating them. Germline V CDR1 and CDR2: MDHEN, SYDVKM. The CDR3 DNA reads as TGTGCCAGCAGCAATTTGGCCACTGAAGCTTTCTTT. Translation gives CASSNLATEAFF.

The rearrangement links TRBV15 to TRBJ1-5; D not certain. Looked up from germline, CDR1 is LNHNV and CDR2 is YYDKDF (reference sequence). V was cut by 11 bases and J by 0 bases, with 17 bases left in between. The CDR3 has 15 amino acids. This chain's CDR3 is CASQAHSNSNQPQHF. CDR3 bases: TGTGCCTCTCAGGCACACAGTAATAGCAATCAGCCCCAGCATTTT.

The chain joins TRBV19 to TRBJ2-1; 7 bases align to TRBD2. With 5 bases clipped from V and 1 base from J, the junction kept 5 bases outside the gene matches. The CDR3 totals 15 residues. The germline gives CDR1 LNHDA, CDR2 SQIVND (reference sequence). Here the CDR3 DNA reads TGTGCCAGTAGTTCTAGCGGACCTTCCTACAATGAGCAGTTCTTC. It yields the protein CASSSSGPSYNEQFF.